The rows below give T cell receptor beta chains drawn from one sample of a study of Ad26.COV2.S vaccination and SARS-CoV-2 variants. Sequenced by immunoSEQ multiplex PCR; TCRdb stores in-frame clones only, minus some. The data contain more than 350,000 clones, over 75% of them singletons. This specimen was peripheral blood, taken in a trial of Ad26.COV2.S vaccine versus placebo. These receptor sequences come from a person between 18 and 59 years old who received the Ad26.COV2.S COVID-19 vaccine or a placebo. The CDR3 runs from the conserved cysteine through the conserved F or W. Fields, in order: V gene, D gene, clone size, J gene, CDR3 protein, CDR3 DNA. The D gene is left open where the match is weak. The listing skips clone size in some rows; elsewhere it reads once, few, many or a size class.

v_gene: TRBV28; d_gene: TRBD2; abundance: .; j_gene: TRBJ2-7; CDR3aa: CASSLWLAGAYEQYF; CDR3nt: TGTGCCAGCAGTTTATGGTTAGCGGGAGCCTACGAGCAGTACTTC
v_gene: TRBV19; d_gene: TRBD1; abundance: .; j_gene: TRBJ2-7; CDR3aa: CASSPPDRAGEQYF; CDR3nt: TGTGCCAGTAGTCCCCCGGACAGGGCAGGCGAGCAGTACTTC
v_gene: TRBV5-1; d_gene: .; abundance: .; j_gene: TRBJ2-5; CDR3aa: CASSLSGGRAIGETQYF; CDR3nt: TGCGCCAGCAGTTTATCCGGGGGCAGGGCGATAGGGGAGACCCAGTACTTC
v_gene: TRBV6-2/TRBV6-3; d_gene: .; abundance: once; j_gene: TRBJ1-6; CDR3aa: CASSYSKTEPHYNSPLHF; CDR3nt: TGTGCCAGCAGTTACTCGAAGACAGAGCCGCATTATAATTCACCCCTCCACTTT
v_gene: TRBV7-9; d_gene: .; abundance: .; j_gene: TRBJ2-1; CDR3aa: CASSVPRGNEQFF; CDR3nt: TGTGCCAGCAGCGTGCCTAGGGGCAATGAGCAGTTCTTC
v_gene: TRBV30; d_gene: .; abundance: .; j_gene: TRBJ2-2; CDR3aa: CALWTAGTGELFF; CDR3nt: TGTGCCTTATGGACAGCGGGCACCGGGGAGCTGTTTTTT
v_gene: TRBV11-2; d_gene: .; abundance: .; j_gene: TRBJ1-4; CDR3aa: CASSRTRTGATNEKLFF; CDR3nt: TGTGCCAGCAGCCGCACTCGAACAGGTGCAACTAATGAAAAACTGTTTTTT
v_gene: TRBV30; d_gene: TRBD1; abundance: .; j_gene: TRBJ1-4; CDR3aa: CAWSVSGGGEKLFF; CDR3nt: TGTGCCTGGAGTGTTTCAGGGGGCGGAGAAAAACTGTTTTTT
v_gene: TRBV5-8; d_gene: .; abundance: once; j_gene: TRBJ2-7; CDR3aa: CASSFEGIAYEQYF; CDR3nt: TGTGCCAGCAGCTTTGAAGGGATCGCCTACGAGCAGTACTTC
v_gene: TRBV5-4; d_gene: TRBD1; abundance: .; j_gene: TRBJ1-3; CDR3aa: CASSWDQGDGNTIYF; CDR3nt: TGTGCCAGCAGCTGGGATCAGGGGGACGGAAACACCATATATTTT
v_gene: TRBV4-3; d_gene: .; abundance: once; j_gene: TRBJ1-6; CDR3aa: CASSIPPGLRSSYNSPLHF; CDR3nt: TGCGCCAGCAGCATACCTCCGGGACTTAGGAGCTCCTATAATTCACCCCTCCACTTT
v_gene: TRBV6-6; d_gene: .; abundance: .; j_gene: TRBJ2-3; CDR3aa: CASSEQVYTQYF; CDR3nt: TGTGCCAGCAGCGAACAGGTGTATACGCAGTATTTT
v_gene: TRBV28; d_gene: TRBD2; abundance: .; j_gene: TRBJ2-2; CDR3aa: CASSLVPGTSGRATNTGELFF; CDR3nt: TGTGCCAGCAGTTTAGTACCCGGGACTAGCGGGAGGGCCACGAACACCGGGGAGCTGTTTTTT
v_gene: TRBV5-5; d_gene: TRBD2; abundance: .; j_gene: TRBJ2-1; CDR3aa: CASSLGLAGANGNEQFF; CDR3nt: TGTGCCAGCAGCTTAGGACTAGCGGGGGCCAATGGGAATGAGCAGTTCTTC
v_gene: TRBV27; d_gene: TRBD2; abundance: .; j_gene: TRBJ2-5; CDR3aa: CASSPLSPTTSEETQYF; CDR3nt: TGTGCCAGCAGCCCTCTATCCCCAACGACTAGCGAAGAGACCCAGTACTTC
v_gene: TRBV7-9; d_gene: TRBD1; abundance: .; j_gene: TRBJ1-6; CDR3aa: CASSFGTADNSPLHF; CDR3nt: TGTGCCAGCAGCTTTGGGACAGCCGATAATTCACCCCTCCACTTT
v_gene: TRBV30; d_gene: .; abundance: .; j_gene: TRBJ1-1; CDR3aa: CAWSDVVTEAFF; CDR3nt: TGTGCCTGGAGTGATGTGGTCACTGAAGCTTTCTTT
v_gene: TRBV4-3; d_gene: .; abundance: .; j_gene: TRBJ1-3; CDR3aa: CASSQALTVPGNTIYF; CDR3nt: TGCGCCAGCAGCCAAGCTCTCACAGTTCCGGGAAACACCATATATTTT
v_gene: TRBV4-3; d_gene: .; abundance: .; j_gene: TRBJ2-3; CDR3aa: CASSQMTPTSTDTQYF; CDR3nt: TGCGCCAGCAGCCAGATGACACCGACTAGCACAGATACGCAGTATTTT
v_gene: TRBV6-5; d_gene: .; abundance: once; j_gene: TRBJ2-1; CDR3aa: CASSYSRRNEQFF; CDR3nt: TGTGCCAGCAGTTACTCTAGGAGAAATGAGCAGTTCTTC
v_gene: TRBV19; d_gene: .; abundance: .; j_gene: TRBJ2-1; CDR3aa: CASSISWADNEQFF; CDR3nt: TGTGCCAGTAGTATCTCCTGGGCGGACAATGAGCAGTTCTTC
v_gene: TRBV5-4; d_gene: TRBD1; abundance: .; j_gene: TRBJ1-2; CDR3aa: CASRYHGQGNYGYTF; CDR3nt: TGTGCCAGCAGATACCATGGACAGGGAAACTATGGCTACACCTTC
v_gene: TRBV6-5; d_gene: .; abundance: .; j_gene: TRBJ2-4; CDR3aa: CASSYSLGLAKNIQYF; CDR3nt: TGTGCCAGCAGTTACTCTCTGGGATTAGCCAAAAACATTCAGTACTTC
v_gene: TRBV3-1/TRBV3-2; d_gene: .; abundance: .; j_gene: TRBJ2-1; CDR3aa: CASSHPWESEQFF; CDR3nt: TGTGCCAGCAGCCACCCCTGGGAGTCTGAGCAGTTCTTC
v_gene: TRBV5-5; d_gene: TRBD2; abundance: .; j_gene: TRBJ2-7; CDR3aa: CASSFELAFHEQYF; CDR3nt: TGTGCCAGCAGCTTTGAACTAGCGTTTCATGAGCAGTACTTC
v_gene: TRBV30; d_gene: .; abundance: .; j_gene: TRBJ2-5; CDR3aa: CAWSVEETQYF; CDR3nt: TGTGCCTGGAGTGTAGAAGAGACCCAGTACTTC
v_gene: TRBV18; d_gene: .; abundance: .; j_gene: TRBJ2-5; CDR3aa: CASSPEPAGGETQYF; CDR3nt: TGTGCCAGCTCACCAGAACCAGCAGGAGGAGAGACCCAGTACTTC
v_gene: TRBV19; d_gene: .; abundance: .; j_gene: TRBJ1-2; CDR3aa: CASSMALAGYTF; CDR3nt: TGTGCCAGTAGTATGGCCCTCGCCGGCTACACCTTC
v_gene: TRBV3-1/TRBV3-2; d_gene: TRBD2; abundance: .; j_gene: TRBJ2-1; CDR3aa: CASSQGLAGSTEQFF; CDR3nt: TGTGCCAGCAGCCAAGGACTAGCGGGAAGCACTGAGCAGTTCTTC
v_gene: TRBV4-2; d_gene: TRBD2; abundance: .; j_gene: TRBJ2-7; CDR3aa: CASSQSGTSGREHEQYF; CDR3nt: TGTGCCAGCAGCCAGTCCGGGACTAGCGGGAGAGAGCACGAGCAGTACTTC
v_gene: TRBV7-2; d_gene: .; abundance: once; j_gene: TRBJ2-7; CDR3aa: CASSLVGQGYFTYEQYF; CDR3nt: TGTGCCAGCAGCTTAGTAGGGCAGGGTTACTTTACCTACGAGCAGTACTTC
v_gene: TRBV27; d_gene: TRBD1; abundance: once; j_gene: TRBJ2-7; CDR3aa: CASRKPGQSSYEQYF; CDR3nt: TGTGCCAGCAGAAAACCGGGACAGAGCTCCTACGAGCAGTACTTC
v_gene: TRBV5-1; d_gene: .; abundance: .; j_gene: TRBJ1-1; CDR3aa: CASSIAGALGTEAFF; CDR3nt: TGCGCCAGCAGCATTGCGGGGGCTCTGGGCACTGAAGCTTTCTTT
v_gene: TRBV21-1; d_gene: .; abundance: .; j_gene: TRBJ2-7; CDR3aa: CASSKGAITGQGIYEQYF; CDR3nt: TGTGCCAGCAGCAAAGGCGCCATCACGGGACAGGGGATCTACGAGCAGTACTTC
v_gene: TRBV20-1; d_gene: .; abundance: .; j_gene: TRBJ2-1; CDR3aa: CSARFFNEQFF; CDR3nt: TGCAGTGCTAGATTCTTCAATGAGCAGTTCTTC
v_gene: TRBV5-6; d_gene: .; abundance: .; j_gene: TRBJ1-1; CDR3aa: CASNLDGRTGTEAFF; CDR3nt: TGTGCCAGCAACTTGGACGGAAGGACGGGCACTGAAGCTTTCTTT
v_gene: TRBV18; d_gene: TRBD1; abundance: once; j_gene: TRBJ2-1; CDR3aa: CASSAGTGTYNEQFF; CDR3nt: TGTGCCAGCTCGGCCGGGACAGGGACCTACAATGAGCAGTTCTTC
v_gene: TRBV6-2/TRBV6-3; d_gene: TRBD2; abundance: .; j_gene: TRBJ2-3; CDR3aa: CASSYWGLAGVSTDTQYF; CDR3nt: TGTGCCAGCAGTTACTGGGGACTAGCGGGAGTGAGCACAGATACGCAGTATTTT
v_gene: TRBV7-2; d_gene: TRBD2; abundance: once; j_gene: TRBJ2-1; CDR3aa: CASSSSGSSSYNEQFF; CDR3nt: TGTGCCAGCAGCTCTAGCGGGAGTAGCTCCTACAATGAGCAGTTCTTC
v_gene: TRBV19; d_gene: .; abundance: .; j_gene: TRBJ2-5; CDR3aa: CASRPAGGPQETQYF; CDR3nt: TGTGCCAGCAGACCAGCGGGCGGGCCCCAAGAGACCCAGTACTTC
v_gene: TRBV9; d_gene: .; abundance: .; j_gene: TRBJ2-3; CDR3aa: CASSGESGYTDTQYF; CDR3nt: TGTGCCAGCAGCGGTGAAAGCGGCTACACAGATACGCAGTATTTT
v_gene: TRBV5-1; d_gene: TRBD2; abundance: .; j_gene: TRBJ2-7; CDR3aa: CASSMTSGPSYEQYF; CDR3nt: TGCGCCAGCAGCATGACTAGCGGGCCCTCCTACGAGCAGTACTTC